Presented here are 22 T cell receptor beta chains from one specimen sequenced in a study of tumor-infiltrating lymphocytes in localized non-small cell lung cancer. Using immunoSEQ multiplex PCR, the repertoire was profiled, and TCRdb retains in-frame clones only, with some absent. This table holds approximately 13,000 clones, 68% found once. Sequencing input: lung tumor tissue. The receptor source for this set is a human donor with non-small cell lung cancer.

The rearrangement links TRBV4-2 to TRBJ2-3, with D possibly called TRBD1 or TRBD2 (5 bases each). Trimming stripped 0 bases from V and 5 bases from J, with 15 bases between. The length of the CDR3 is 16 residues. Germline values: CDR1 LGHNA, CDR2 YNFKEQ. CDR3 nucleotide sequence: TGTGCCAGCAGCCAAGACGGAATGGGGGTAGGAGATACGCAGTATTTT. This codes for CASSQDGMGVGDTQYF.

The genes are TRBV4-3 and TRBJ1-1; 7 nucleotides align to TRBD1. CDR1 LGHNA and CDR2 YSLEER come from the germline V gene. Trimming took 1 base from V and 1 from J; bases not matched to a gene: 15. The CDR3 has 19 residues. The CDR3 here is CASSQVDRDRMFGNTEAFF. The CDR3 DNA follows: TGCGCCAGCAGCCAAGTAGACCGGGACAGAATGTTTGGGAACACTGAAGCTTTCTTT.

This chain's CDR3 is CASNESGKSYGYTF. The CDR3 coding sequence is TGTGCCAGCAACGAGTCCGGCAAAAGCTATGGCTACACCTTC. V usage is TRBV27 and J usage is TRBJ1-2; no firm D call. CDR1 is MNHEY and CDR2 is SMNVEV in the germline V gene (reference sequence). Trimming left V 7 bases short and J 4 bases short, with 16 bases between. The CDR3 extends over 14 amino acids.

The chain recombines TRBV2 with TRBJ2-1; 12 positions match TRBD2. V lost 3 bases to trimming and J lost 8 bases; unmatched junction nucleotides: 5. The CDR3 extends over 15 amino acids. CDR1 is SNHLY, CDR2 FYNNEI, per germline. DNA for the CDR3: TGTGCCAGCAGTGAGACTAGCGGGAGTGAGGATGAGCAGTTCTTC. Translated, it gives CASSETSGSEDEQFF.

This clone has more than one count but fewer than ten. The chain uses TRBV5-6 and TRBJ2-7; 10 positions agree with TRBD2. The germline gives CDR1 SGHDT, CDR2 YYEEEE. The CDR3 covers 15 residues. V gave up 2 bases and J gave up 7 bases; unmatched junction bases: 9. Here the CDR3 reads CASSLRGLAGEEQYF. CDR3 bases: TGTGCCAGCAGCTTAAGGGGTCTAGCGGGAGAGGAGCAGTACTTC.

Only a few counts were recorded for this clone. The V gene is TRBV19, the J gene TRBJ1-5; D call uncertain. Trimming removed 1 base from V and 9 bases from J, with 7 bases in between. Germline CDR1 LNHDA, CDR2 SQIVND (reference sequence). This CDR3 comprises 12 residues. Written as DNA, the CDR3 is TGTGCCAGTAGTATAGCGGAGGGGCCCCAGCATTTT. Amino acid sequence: CASSIAEGPQHF.

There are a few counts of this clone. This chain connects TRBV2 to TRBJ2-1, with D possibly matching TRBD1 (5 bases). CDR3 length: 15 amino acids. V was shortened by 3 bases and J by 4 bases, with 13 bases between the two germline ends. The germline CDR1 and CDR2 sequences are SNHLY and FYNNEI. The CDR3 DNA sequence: TGTGCCAGCAGTGACAGGACAACCCCTTACAATGAGCAGTTCTTC. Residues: CASSDRTTPYNEQFF.

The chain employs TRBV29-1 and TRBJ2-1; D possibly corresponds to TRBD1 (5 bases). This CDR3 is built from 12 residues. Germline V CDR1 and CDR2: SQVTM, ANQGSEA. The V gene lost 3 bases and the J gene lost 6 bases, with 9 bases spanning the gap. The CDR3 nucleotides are TGCAGCGTTGATCTGACAGCCAATGAGCAGTTCTTC. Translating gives CSVDLTANEQFF.

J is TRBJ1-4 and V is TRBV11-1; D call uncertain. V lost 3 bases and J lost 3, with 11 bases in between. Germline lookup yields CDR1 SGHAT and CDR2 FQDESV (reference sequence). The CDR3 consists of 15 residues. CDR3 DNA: TGTGCCAGCAGCTTCACGGGTCAGTCTAATGAAAAACTGTTTTTT. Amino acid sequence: CASSFTGQSNEKLFF.

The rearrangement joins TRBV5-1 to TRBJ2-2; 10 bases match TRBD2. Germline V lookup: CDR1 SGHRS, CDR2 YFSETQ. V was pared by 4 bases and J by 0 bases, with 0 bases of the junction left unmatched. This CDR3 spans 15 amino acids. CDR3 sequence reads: CASSTSGTNTGELFF. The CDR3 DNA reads TGCGCCAGCAGCACTAGCGGGACGAACACCGGGGAGCTGTTTTTT.

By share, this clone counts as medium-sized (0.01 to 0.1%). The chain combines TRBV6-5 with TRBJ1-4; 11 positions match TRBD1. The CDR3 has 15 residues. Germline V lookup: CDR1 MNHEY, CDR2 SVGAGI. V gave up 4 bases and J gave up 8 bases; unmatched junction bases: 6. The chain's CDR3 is CASSSSGTGGEKLFF. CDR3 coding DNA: TGTGCCAGCAGTTCTTCCGGGACAGGGGGAGAAAAACTGTTTTTT.

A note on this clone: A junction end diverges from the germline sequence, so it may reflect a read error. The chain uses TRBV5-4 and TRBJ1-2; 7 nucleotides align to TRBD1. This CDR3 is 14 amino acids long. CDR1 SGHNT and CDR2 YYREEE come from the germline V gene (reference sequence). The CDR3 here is CASSQDRVNYGYTF. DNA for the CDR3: TGCGCCAGCAGCCAAGACAGGGTAAACTATGGCTACACCTTC.

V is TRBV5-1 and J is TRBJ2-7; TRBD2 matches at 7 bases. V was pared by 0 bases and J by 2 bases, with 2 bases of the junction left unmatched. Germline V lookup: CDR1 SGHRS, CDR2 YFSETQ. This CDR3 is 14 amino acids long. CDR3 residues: CASSLARGAYEQYF. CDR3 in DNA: TGCGCCAGCAGCTTGGCCCGGGGGGCCTACGAGCAGTACTTC. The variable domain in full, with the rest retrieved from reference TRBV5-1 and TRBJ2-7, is KAGVTQTPRYLIKTRGQQVTLSCSPISGHRSVSWYQQTPGQGLQFLFEYFSETQRNKGNFPGRFSGRQFSNSRSEMNVSTLELGDSALYLCASSLARGAYEQYFGPGTRLTVT.

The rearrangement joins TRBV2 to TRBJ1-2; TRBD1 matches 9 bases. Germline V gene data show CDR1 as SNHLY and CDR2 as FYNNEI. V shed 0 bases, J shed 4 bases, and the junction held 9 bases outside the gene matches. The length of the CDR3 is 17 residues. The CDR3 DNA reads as TGTGCCAGCAGTGAAGCTGAGGACAGGGGTGAAGGCTATGGCTACACCTTC. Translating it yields CASSEAEDRGEGYGYTF.

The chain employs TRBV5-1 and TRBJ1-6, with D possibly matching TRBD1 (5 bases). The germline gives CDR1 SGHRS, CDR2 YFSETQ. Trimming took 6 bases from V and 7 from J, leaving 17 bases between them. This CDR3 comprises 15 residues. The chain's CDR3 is CASTTDSLANSPLHF. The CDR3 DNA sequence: TGCGCCAGCACCACAGACAGCCTGGCCAATTCACCCCTCCACTTT.

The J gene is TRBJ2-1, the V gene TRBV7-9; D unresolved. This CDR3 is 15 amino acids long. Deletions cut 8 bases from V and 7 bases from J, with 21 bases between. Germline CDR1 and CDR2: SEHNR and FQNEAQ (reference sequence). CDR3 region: CASADSQYVMNEQFF. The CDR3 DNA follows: TGTGCCAGCGCCGATTCTCAGTATGTAATGAATGAGCAGTTCTTC.

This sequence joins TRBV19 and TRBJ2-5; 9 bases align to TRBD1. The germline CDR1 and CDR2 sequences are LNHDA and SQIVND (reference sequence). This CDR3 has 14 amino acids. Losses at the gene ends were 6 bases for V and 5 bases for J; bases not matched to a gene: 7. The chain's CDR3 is CASSQSGQGETQYF. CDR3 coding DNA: TGTGCCAGTAGCCAATCCGGACAGGGGGAGACCCAGTACTTC.

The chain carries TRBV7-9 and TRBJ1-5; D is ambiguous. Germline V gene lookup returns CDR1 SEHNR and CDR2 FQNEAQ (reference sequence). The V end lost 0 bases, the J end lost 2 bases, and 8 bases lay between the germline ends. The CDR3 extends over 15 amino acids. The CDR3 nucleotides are TGTGCCAGCAGCTTAGCGGTCTTGGGCAATCAGCCCCAGCATTTT. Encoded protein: CASSLAVLGNQPQHF.

CDR3 protein: CASRIQVNTGELFF. The CDR3 region has the DNA TGTGCCAGCAGGATTCAGGTGAACACCGGGGAGCTGTTTTTT. The chain is built from TRBV2 and TRBJ2-2; D gene ambiguous. CDR1 is SNHLY and CDR2 is FYNNEI in the germline V gene. V lost 6 bases and J 1 base, leaving 9 bases between the germline ends. The CDR3 has 14 amino acids.

CDR3 residues: CASAMTGDQPQHF. The CDR3 DNA is TGTGCCAGCGCTATGACAGGGGATCAGCCCCAGCATTTT. The V call is TRBV6-5, the J call TRBJ1-5; 8 bases fit TRBD1. The CDR3 loop spans 13 amino acids. Germline V gene sequence: CDR1 MNHEY, CDR2 SVGAGI. J gave up 5 bases and V 8 bases, and 5 bases lay outside the gene matches.

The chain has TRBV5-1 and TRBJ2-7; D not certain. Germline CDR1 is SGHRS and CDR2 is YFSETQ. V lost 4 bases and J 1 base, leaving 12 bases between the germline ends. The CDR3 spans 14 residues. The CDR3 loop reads CASSLWDGSYEQYF. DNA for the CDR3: TGCGCCAGCAGCCTCTGGGATGGGTCCTACGAGCAGTACTTC.

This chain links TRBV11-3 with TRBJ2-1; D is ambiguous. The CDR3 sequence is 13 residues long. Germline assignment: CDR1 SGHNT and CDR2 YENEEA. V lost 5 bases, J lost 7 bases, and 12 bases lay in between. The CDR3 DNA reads TGTGCCAGCAGCCAGCCAGGAACTAATGAGCAGTTCTTC. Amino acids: CASSQPGTNEQFF.